The source of this T cell receptor (beta chain) is a study of T cells in Graves' hyperthyroidism and ophthalmopathy. Findings and caveats of the study: Most thyroid-expanded clonotypes above 0.001 were also found in blood.

A word on this clonotype: Its antigen is as yet unknown. One end of the junction does not line up with germline, which may come from a read error.

Germline V gene sequence: CDR1 DFQATT, CDR2 SNEGSKA (reference sequence). The CDR3 loop spans 14 amino acids. Based on clinical symptoms, serum thyroxine and TRAb, thyroid ultrasound and orbital computed tomography, diagnoses were reached. Out of roughly 9.1 ml of fresh peripheral blood came the PBMCs. TCR beta CDR3 region amplification was performed from RNA transcripts. With the HTBI primer set, the TCR CDR3 went through a first round of RT-PCR. TCRdb re-called the multiplex PCR reads through MiXCR, storing one row per CDR3 protein. This sample has 640,000 or so distinct CDR3 sequences; more than 13% occur once, and the top ten carry 7.1%.

The receptor was isolated from a young woman with Graves' ophthalmopathy. The rearrangement uses TRBV20-1 and TRBJ2-3; tentatively, D is TRBD2 (5 bases). Specimen: blood. The CDR3 DNA reads as TGCAGTACTAGACTGGACGGTACTACAGATACGCAGTATTTT. Translating it yields CSTRLDGTTDTQYF.